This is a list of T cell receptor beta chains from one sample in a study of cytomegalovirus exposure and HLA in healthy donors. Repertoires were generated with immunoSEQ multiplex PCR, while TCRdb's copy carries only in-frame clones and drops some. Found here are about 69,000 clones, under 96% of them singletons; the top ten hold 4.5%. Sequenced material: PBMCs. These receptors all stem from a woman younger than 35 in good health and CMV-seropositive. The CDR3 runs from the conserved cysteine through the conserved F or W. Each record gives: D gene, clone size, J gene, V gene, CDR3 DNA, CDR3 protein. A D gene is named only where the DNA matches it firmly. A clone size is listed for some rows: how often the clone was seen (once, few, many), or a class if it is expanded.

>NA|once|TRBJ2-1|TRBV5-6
TGTGCCAGCAGCTTGGCCCGGGGTTATGACAATGAGCAGTTCTTC
CASSLARGYDNEQFF
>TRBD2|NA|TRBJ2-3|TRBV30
TGTGCCTGGAGCCCGACTAGCGGACTCACAGATACGCAGTATTTT
CAWSPTSGLTDTQYF
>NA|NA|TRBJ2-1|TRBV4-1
TGCGCCAGCAGCCAAGACCAGGGTCTTGGGCAGTTCTTC
CASSQDQGLGQFF
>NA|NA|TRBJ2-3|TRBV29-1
TGCAGCGTTGGAGGGTCACCTAGCACAGATACGCAGTATTTT
CSVGGSPSTDTQYF
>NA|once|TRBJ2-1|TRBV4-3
TGCGCCAGCAGCCTAATAGGAGGGGATGAGCAGTTCTTC
CASSLIGGDEQFF
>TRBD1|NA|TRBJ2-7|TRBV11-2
TGTGCCAGCAGCTCCCCCGGGACAGGGTTTTCTAGTGAGCAGTACTTC
CASSSPGTGFSSEQYF
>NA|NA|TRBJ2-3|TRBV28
TGTGCCAGCAGTTTACCCCAGACGGGGACTAGCACAGATACGCAGTATTTT
CASSLPQTGTSTDTQYF
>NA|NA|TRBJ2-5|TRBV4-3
TGCGCCAGCAGCCAAGTGATCGGGAGCGTCGAGACCCAGTACTTC
CASSQVIGSVETQYF
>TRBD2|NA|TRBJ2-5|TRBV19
TGTGCCAGTAGTATCCAAAGCGGGAGGGCCGGGGAGACCCAGTACTTC
CASSIQSGRAGETQYF
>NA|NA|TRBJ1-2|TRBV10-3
TGTGCCATCAGTGACGGGGGGGGGTATGGCTACACCTTC
CAISDGGGYGYTF
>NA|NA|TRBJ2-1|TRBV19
TGTGCCAGTAGTCTGCGGGACAGCTACAATGAGCAGTTCTTC
CASSLRDSYNEQFF
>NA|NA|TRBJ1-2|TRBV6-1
TGTGCCAGCAGTGAGAGTGGCTACACCTTC
CASSESGYTF
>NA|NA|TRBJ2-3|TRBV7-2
TGTGCCAGCAGCAGGGCGGGCGGGGGCGTAGATACGCAGTATTTT
CASSRAGGGVDTQYF
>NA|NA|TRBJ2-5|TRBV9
TGTGCCAGCAGCGGCAACGGAGTCTCGAGCGAGACCCAGTACTTC
CASSGNGVSSETQYF
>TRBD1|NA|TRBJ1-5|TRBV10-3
TGTGCCATCAGTGAGTCCGGGACAGTTCAGCCCCAGCATTTT
CAISESGTVQPQHF
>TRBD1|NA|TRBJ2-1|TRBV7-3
TGTGCCAGCAGCTTAGACAGGGCCCACAATGAGCAGTTCTTC
CASSLDRAHNEQFF
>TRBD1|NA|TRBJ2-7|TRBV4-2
TGTGCCAACCCGATGGGACAGACCTACGAGCAGTACTTC
CANPMGQTYEQYF
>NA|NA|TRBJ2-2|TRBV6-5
TGTGCCAGCAGTACACCAGGTTTGAACACCGGGGAGCTGTTTTTT
CASSTPGLNTGELFF
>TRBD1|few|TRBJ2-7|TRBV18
TGTGCCAGCTCTTCCACCCCGGGACAGGGGTGGAAAAACGAGCAGTACTTC
CASSSTPGQGWKNEQYF
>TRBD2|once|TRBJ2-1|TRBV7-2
TGTGCCAGCAGCTTAGTATCCCGCGGGAGGGTGAACAATGAGCAGTTCTTC
CASSLVSRGRVNNEQFF
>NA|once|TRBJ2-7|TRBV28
TGTGCCAGCAGTTTCCCACGGGAGAACCCCCACGAGCAGTACTTC
CASSFPRENPHEQYF
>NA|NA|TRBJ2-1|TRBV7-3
TGTGCCAGCAGCCCGGGAGTAGGGGACAATGAGCAGTTCTTC
CASSPGVGDNEQFF
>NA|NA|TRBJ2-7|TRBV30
TGTGCCTGGAGTGTACAGGTGCGCGAGCAGTACTTC
CAWSVQVREQYF
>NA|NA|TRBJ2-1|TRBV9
TGTGCCAGCAGCGTAGGAGCCTTGGGGAGCAATGAGCAGTTCTTC
CASSVGALGSNEQFF
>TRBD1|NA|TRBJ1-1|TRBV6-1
TGTGCCAGCAGTGAAGCACATCAGGGGGCGCAGGCTGAAGCTTTCTTT
CASSEAHQGAQAEAFF
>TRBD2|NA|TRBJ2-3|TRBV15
TGTGCCACCAGCAGAGAGACCGGGACTAGCGGGAGTCATACGCAGTATTTT
CATSRETGTSGSHTQYF
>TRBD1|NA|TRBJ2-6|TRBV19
TGTGCCAGTAGTATCCCAGGGGGCAGGGGGTCTGGGGCCAACGTCCTGACTTTC
CASSIPGGRGSGANVLTF
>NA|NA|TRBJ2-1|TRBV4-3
TGCGCCAGCAGCCAAGGGACTGGCTCCTACAATGAGCAGTTCTTC
CASSQGTGSYNEQFF
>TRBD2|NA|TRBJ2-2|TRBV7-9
TGTGCCAGCAGCTTTGCGGGAGAGGGTACCGGGGAGCTGTTTTTT
CASSFAGEGTGELFF
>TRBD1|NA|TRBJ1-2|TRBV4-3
TGCGCCAGCAGCCGAGAGAACAGGGGAAACTATGGCTACACCTTC
CASSRENRGNYGYTF
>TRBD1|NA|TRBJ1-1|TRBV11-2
TGTGCCAGTACAGGGGGAGGGATGAACACTGAAGCTTTCTTT
CASTGGGMNTEAFF
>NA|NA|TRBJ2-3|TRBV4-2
TGTGCCAGCAGCCAAGTGGGGGGGCTAGCGGAAATTCCCACAGATACGCAGTATTTT
CASSQVGGLAEIPTDTQYF
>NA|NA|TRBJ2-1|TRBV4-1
TGCGCCAGCAGCCCCCGAGACTCCTACAATGAGCAGTTCTTC
CASSPRDSYNEQFF
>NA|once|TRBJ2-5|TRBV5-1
TGCGCCAGCACCGAACCTACGTCAGGGCGAAAGACCCAGTACTTC
CASTEPTSGRKTQYF
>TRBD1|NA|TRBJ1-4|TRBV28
TGTGCCAGCAGTCCCCTGGACAGGGATCCGACTAATGAAAAACTGTTTTTT
CASSPLDRDPTNEKLFF
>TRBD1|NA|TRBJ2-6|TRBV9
TGTGCCAGCAGCGGGGACAGGGGTGGGGCCAACGTCCTGACTTTC
CASSGDRGGANVLTF
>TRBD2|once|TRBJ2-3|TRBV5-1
TGCGCCAGCAGAACCGGACTAGCGGTTGCAGATACGCAGTATTTT
CASRTGLAVADTQYF
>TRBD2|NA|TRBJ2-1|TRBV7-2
TGTGCCAGCAGCTTACGGAGCACCGGTTCTAGGACTAGTGAGCAGTTCTTC
CASSLRSTGSRTSEQFF
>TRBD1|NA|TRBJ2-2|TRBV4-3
TGCGCCAGCAGCCAAGGCAGGGGGTGGACCGGGGAGCTGTTTTTT
CASSQGRGWTGELFF
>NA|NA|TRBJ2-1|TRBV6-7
TGTGCCAGCAGTTACTGGAATAGCGTCTTTGTTAATGAGCAGTTCTTC
CASSYWNSVFVNEQFF
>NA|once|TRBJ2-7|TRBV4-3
TGCGCCAGCAGCCAAGATTTCGGGAATTTCCACGAGCAGTACTTC
CASSQDFGNFHEQYF